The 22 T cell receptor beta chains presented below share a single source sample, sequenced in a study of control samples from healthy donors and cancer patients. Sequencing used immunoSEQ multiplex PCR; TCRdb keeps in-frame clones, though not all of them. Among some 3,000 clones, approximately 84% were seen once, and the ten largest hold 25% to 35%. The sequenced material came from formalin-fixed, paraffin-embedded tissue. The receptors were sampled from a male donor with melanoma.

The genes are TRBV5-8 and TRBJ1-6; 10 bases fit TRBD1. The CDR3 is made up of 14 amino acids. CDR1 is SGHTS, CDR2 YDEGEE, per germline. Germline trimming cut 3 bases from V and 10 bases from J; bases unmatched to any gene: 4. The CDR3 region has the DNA TGTGCCAGCAGCTGGACAGGGGGTCAGTCACCCCTCCACTTT. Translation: CASSWTGGQSPLHF.

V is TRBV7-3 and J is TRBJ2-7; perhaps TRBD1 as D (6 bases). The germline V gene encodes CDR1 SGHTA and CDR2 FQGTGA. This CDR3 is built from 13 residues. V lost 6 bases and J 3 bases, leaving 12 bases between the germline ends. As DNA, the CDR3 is TGTGCCAGCAGTTTAGGACAGTTCTACGAGCAGTACTTC. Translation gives CASSLGQFYEQYF.

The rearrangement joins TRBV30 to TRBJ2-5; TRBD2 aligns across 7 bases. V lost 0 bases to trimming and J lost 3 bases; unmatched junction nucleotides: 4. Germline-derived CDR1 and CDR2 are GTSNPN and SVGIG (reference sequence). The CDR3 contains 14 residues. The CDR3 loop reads CAWSVGGGKETQYF. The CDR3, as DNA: TGTGCCTGGAGTGTTGGGGGGGGGAAAGAGACCCAGTACTTC. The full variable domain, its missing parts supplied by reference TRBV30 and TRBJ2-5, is SQTIHQWPATLVQPVGSPLSLECTVEGTSNPNLYWYRQAAGRGLQLLFYSVGIGQISSEVPQNLSASRPQDRQFILSSKKLLLSDSGFYLCAWSVGGGKETQYFGPGTRLLVL.

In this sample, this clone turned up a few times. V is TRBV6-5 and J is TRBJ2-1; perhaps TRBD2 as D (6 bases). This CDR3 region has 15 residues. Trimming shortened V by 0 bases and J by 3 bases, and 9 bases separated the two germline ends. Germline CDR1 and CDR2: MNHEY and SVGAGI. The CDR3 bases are TGTGCCAGCAGTTACTCGGGGGGTGGCTACAATGAGCAGTTCTTC. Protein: CASSYSGGGYNEQFF.

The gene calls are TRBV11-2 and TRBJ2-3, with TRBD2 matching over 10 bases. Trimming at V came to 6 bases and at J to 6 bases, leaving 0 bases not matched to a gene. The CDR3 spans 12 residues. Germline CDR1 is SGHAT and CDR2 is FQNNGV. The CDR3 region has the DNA TGTGCCAGCAGTAGCGGGAGGGATACGCAGTATTTT. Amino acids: CASSSGRDTQYF.

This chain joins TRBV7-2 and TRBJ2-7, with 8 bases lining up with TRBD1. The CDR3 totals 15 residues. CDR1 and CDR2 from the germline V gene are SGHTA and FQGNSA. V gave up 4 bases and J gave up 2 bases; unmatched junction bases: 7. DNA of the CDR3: TGTGCCAGCAGCTCCGGGACAGGCTTAACCTACGAGCAGTACTTC. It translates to CASSSGTGLTYEQYF.

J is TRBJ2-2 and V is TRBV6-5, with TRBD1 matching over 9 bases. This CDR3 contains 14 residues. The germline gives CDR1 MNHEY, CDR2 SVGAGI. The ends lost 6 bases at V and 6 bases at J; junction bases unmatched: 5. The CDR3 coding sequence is TGTGCCAGCAGCACAGGGGGCCCATCCGGGGAGCTGTTTTTT. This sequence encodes CASSTGGPSGELFF.

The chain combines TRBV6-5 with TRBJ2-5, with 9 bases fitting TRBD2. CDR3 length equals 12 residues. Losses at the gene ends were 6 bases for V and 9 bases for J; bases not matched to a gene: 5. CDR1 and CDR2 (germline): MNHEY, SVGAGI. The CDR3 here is CASSSSGMAQYF. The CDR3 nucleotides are TGTGCCAGCAGCTCTAGCGGGATGGCCCAGTACTTC.

CDR3 DNA: TGTGCCAGCAGCTCCCCGGGGGGGCGGGATGAGCAGTTCTTC. Its protein product is CASSSPGGRDEQFF. J is TRBJ2-1 and V is TRBV2, with 8 bases identical to TRBD2. The CDR3 is 14 residues long. V gave up 6 bases and J gave up 8 bases; unmatched junction bases: 9. Germline V lookup: CDR1 SNHLY, CDR2 FYNNEI.

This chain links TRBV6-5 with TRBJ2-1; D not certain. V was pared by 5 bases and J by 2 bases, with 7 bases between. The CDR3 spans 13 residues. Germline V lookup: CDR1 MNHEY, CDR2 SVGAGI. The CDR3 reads CASSPRAYNEQFF. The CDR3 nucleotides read TGTGCCAGCAGTCCCCGGGCCTACAATGAGCAGTTCTTC.

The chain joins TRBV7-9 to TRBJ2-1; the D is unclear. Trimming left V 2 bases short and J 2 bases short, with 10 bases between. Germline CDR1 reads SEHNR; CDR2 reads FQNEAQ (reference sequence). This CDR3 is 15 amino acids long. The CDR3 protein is CASSLLGSTYNEQFF. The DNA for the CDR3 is TGTGCCAGCAGCTTACTGGGGTCGACCTACAATGAGCAGTTCTTC.

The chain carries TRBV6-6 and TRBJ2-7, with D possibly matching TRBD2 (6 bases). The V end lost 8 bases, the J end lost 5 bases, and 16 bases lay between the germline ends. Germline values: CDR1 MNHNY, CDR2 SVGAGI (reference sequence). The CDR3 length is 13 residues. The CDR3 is CASRTGGRNEQYF. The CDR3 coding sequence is TGTGCCAGCCGGACTGGTGGGAGGAACGAGCAGTACTTC.

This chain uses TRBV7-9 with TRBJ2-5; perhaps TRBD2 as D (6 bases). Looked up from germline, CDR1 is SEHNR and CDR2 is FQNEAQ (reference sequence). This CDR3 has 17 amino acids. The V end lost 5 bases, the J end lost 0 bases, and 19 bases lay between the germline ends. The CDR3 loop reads CASSPGDSTTYQETQYF. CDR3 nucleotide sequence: TGTGCCAGCAGCCCCGGGGACTCGACGACATACCAAGAGACCCAGTACTTC.

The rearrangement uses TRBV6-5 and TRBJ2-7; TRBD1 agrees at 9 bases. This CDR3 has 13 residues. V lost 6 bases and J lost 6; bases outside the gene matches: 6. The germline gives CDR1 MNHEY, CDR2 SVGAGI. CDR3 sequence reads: CASRQGARGEQYF. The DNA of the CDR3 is TGTGCCAGCAGACAGGGGGCGCGGGGCGAGCAGTACTTC.

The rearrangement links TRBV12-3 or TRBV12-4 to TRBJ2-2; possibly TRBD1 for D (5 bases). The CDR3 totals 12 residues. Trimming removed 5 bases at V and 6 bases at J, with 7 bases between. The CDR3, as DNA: TGTGCCAGCAGTCCAGGGTCCGGGGAGCTGTTTTTT. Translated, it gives CASSPGSGELFF.

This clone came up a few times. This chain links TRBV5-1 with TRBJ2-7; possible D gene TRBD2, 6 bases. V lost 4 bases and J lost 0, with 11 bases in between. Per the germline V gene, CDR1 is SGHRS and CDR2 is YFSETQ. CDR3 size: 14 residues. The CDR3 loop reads CASSPAGFSYEQYF. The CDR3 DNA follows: TGCGCCAGCAGCCCGGCGGGGTTCTCCTACGAGCAGTACTTC.

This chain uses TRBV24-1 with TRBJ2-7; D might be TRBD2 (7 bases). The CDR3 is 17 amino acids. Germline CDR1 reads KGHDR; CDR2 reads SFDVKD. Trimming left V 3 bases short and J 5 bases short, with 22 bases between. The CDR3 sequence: CATSDPSGKTGLDEQYF. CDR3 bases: TGTGCCACCAGTGATCCCAGCGGGAAGACAGGTCTCGACGAGCAGTACTTC.

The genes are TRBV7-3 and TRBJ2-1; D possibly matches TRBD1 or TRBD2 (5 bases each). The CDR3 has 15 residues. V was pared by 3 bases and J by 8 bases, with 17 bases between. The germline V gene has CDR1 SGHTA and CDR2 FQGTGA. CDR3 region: CASSFEGILGHEQFF. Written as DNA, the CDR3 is TGTGCCAGCAGCTTTGAAGGCATTTTGGGACATGAGCAGTTCTTC.

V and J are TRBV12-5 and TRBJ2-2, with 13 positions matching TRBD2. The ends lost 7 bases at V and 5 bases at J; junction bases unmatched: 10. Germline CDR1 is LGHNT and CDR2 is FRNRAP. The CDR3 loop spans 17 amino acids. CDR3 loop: CASAPGQGLAGTGELFF. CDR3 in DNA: TGTGCTAGTGCCCCTGGACAGGGACTAGCGGGAACCGGGGAGCTGTTTTTT. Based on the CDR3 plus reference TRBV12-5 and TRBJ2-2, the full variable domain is DARVTQTPRHKVTEMGQEVTMRCQPILGHNTVFWYRQTMMQGLELLAYFRNRAPLDDSGMPKDRFSAEMPDATLATLKIQPSEPRDSAVYFCASAPGQGLAGTGELFFGEGSRLTVL.

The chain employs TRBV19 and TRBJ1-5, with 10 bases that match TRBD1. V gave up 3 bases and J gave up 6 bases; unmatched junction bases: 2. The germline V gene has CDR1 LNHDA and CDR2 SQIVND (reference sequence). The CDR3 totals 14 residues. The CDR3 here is CASSIGTGVQPQHF. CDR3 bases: TGTGCCAGTAGTATCGGGACAGGGGTTCAGCCCCAGCATTTT.

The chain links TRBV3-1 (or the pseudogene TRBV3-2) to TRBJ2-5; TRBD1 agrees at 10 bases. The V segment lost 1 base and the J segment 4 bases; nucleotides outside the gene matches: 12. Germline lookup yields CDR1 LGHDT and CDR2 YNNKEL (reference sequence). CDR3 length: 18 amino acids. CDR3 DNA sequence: TGTGCCAGCAGCCAAGGGGGAAGACAGGGGGCGCAACTAGAGACCCAGTACTTC. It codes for CASSQGGRQGAQLETQYF.

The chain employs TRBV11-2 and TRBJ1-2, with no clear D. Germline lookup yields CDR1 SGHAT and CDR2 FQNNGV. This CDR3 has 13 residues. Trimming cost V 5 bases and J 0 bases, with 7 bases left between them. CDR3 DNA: TGTGCCAGCAGCCCCGGATCTAACTATGGCTACACCTTC. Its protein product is CASSPGSNYGYTF.